The clone carrying this TCR beta chain came up a few times. Antigen specificity is unknown. TCRdb recomputed calls from the RT-PCR reads with MiXCR, one row per CDR3 protein. The data hold more than 400,000 distinct CDR3 sequences, with approximately 7.7% observed a single time. The data derive from a study of response to subunit inactivated influenza vaccine. Whole-study findings and limits: With each seasonal influenza vaccination, the authors suggested, few new T cells are recruited.

CDR3 length equals 13 residues. Germline V CDR1 and CDR2: SNHLY, FYNNEI. The ends were cut back, 3 bases at V and 7 bases at J, with 9 bases in the middle. This specimen was PBMCs from blood, taken 23 months after vaccination. The genes are TRBV2 and TRBJ2-2; tentative D call: TRBD2 (5 bases). The sequence was collected from a man aged 45 to 70 who received an inactivated influenza vaccine. The CDR3 loop reads CASSEEVIGELFF. As DNA, the CDR3 is TGTGCCAGCAGTGAGGAGGTGATCGGGGAGCTGTTTTTT.